The rows below give T cell receptor beta chains drawn from one sample of a study of T-cell reconstitution after alpha-beta-depleted transplantation in children. TCRdb passed the PCR reads through MiXCR, listing each CDR3 protein once. The table records about 540,000 distinct CDR3 sequences, approximately 20% of them present only once. Sequencing was performed on PBMCs from the stem cell graft donor, taken from the stem cell graft. These receptors originate from a human donor who donated a stem cell graft to a child with acute lymphoblastic leukemia. CDR3s leave out the opening cysteine and the closing phenylalanine or tryptophan. The order of the fields is CDR3 length, J gene, clone size, V gene, CDR3 protein. The listing skips clone size in some rows; elsewhere it reads once, few, many or a size class.

13 | TRBJ2-1 | - | TRBV21-1 | ASSKIVEGLIGQF
12 | TRBJ1-2 | few | TRBV5-8 | ASSWQDSIYGYT
10 | TRBJ1-1 | - | TRBV29-1 | SVGGWDTEAF
12 | TRBJ1-2 | few | TRBV19 | ASSIDVGITGYT
11 | TRBJ2-7 | - | TRBV5-1 | ASSSDGDDEQY
11 | TRBJ2-1 | - | TRBV27 | ASSSLARNEQF
13 | TRBJ1-3 | - | TRBV5-6 | ASSLLFFSGNTIY
11 | TRBJ2-1 | - | TRBV29-1 | SVQRSGSDEQF
12 | TRBJ1-4 | many | TRBV12-3/TRBV12-4 | ASSFGGIGEKLF
11 | TRBJ2-5 | - | TRBV20-1 | SARAQDQETQY
11 | TRBJ2-7 | - | TRBV6-5 | ASSYLGYYEQY
11 | TRBJ2-7 | few | TRBV5-1 | ASSLGGVYEQY
11 | TRBJ1-2 | - | TRBV29-1 | SVGADRNYGYT
14 | TRBJ2-7 | - | TRBV7-2 | ASSLGPLGGPHEQY
14 | TRBJ2-7 | - | TRBV5-1 | ASSLAIAGGPNEQY
15 | TRBJ2-5 | few | TRBV21-1 | ASCLIPGQGWGETQY
17 | TRBJ2-1 | - | TRBV2 | ASSDPGLAALFSYNEQF
12 | TRBJ2-1 | - | TRBV7-9 | AIPSGAGRREQF